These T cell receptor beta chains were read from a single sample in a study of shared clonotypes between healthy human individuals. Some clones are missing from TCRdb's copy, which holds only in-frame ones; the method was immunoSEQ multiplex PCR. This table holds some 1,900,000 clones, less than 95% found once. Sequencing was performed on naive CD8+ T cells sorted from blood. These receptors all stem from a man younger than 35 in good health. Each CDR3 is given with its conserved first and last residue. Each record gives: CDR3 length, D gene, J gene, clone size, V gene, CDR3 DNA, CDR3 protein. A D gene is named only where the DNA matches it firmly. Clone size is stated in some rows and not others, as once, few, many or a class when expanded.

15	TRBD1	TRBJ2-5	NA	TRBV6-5	TGTGCCAGCAGTTATGTCAGGGGGCCGGAAGAGACCCAGTACTTC	CASSYVRGPEETQYF
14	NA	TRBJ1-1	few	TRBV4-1	TGCGCCAGCAGCCACATAGGCGGGGGTACTGAAGCTTTCTTT	CASSHIGGGTEAFF
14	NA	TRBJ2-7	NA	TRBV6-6	TGTGCCAGCAACACCATTCCTGGAGCCTACGAGCAGTACTTC	CASNTIPGAYEQYF
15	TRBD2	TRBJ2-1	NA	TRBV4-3	TGCGCCAGCAGAAAGCTAGCGGGAGCCTACAATGAGCAGTTCTTC	CASRKLAGAYNEQFF
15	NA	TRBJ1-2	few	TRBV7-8	TGTGCCAGCAGCCTTAGCGAATTCCAGGGATCTGGCTACACCTTC	CASSLSEFQGSGYTF
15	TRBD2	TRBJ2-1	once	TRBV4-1	TGCGCCAGCAGCCAATCTAGCGGGAGGGGGTATGAGCAGTTCTTC	CASSQSSGRGYEQFF
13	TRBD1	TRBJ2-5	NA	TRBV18	TGTGCCAGCTCTCCATCAGGGGGAGAGACCCAGTACTTC	CASSPSGGETQYF
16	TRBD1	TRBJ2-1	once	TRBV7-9	TGTGCCAGCAGCGCGTTGGACAGGGACCCCTACAATGAGCAGTTCTTC	CASSALDRDPYNEQFF
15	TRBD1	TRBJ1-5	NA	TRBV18	TGTGCCAGCTCACCAGGGACAGGAATTTCCCAGCCCCAGCATTTT	CASSPGTGISQPQHF
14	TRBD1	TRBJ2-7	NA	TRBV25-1	TGTGCCAGCAGTGTGACAGGGGGCTCCGACGAGCAGTACTTC	CASSVTGGSDEQYF
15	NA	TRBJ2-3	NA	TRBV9	TGTGCCAGCAGCCCCTACCCAACAGGGCCAGATACGCAGTATTTT	CASSPYPTGPDTQYF
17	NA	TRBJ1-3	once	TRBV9	TGTGCCAGCAGCGAAGCCCCTAGCCGGGTTTCTGGAAACACCATATATTTT	CASSEAPSRVSGNTIYF
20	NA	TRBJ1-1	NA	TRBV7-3	TGTGCCAGCAGCTTAACCGAAGGACAGAGGAGTTTCAGGTTGAACACTGAAGCTTTCTTT	CASSLTEGQRSFRLNTEAFF
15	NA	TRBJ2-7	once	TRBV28	TGTGCCAGCAGTTTTTACGTCGGGGGTCCAGGCGAGCAGTACTTC	CASSFYVGGPGEQYF
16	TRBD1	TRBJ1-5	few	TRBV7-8	TGTGCCAGCAGCCGCGGGACAGTGTTTAGCAATCAGCCCCAGCATTTT	CASSRGTVFSNQPQHF
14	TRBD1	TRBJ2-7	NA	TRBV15	TGTGCCACCAGCTTTCGCAGGGGGCTTGACGAGCAGTACTTC	CATSFRRGLDEQYF
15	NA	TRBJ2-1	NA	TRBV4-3	TGCGCCAGCAGCCGGTCAAGGGTGACCGACAATGAGCAGTTCTTC	CASSRSRVTDNEQFF
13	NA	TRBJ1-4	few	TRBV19	TGTGCCAGTAGTTATGCAGGGGATGAAAAACTGTTTTTT	CASSYAGDEKLFF
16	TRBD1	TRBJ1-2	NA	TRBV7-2	TGTGCCAGCAGCTTAGGGCGGCAGGGGGGGACCTATGGCTACACCTTC	CASSLGRQGGTYGYTF
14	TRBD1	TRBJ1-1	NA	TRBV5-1	TGCGCCAGCAGCGATTGGACAGGGGACACTGAAGCTTTCTTT	CASSDWTGDTEAFF
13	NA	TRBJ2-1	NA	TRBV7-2	TGTGCCAGCAGCTTAGTGACAACCAATGAGCAGTTCTTC	CASSLVTTNEQFF
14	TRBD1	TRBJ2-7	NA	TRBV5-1	TGCGCCAGCAGCTTCAGGGGGCCGCCCTACGAGCAGTACTTC	CASSFRGPPYEQYF
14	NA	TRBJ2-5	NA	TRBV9	TGTGCCAGCAGCGTAGCAGGCAGCTACGAGACCCAGTACTTC	CASSVAGSYETQYF
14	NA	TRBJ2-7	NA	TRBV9	TGTGCCAGCAGCGTTAGAGGCACGCCAGGTGAGCAGTACTTC	CASSVRGTPGEQYF
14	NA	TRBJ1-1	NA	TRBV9	TGTGCCAGCAGCCCCCAGGGGACCTACACTGAAGCTTTCTTT	CASSPQGTYTEAFF
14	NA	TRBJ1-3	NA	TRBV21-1	TGTGCCAGCAGCAAAGACCAGGCCGGAAACACCATATATTTT	CASSKDQAGNTIYF
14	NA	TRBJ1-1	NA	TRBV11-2	TGTGCCAGCAGCCCGGGGTCGGGGGGCACTGAAGCTTTCTTT	CASSPGSGGTEAFF
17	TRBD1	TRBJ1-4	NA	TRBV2	TGTGCCAGCAGCAGGGACAGGGGAACGTCGAATAATGAAAAACTGTTTTTT	CASSRDRGTSNNEKLFF
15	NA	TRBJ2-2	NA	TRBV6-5	TGTGCCAGCAGTTACTCCAGAGCGGGCACCGGGGAGCTGTTTTTT	CASSYSRAGTGELFF
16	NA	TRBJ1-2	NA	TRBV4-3	TGCGCCAGCAGCCAAGATCTTGCGGGGCGTTTGAATGGCTACACCTTC	CASSQDLAGRLNGYTF
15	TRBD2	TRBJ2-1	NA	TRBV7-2	TGTGCCAGCAGCTTGCTAGCGGGAGGGCCGAATGAGCAGTTCTTC	CASSLLAGGPNEQFF
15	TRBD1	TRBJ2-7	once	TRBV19	TGTGCCAGTAGCCCATCCGGGACAGGGTCCTACGAGCAGTACTTC	CASSPSGTGSYEQYF
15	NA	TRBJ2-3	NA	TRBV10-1	TGCGCCAGCAGTGACGAAGACAGTCGCACAGATACGCAGTATTTT	CASSDEDSRTDTQYF
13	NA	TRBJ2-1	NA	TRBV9	TGTGCCAGCAGCGTTGACCTCACCGGGGAGCAGTTCTTC	CASSVDLTGEQFF
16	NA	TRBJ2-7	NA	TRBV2	TGTGCCAGCAGTGAGGTAGGACGGACTCCCCACTACGAGCAGTACTTC	CASSEVGRTPHYEQYF
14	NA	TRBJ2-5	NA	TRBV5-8	TGTGCCAGCAGCTTAAGACAGGTCAAAGAGACCCAGTACTTC	CASSLRQVKETQYF
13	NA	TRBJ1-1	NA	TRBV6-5	TGTGCCAGCCTTAACGGACTGAACACTGAAGCTTTCTTT	CASLNGLNTEAFF
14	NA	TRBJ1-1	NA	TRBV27	TGTGCCAGCACCCCGATGGGGGGGAACACTGAAGCTTTCTTT	CASTPMGGNTEAFF
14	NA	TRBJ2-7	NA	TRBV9	TGTGCCAGCAGCCCCCCAGGGGCGAGCTACGAGCAGTACTTC	CASSPPGASYEQYF
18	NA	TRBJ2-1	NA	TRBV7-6	TGTGCCAGCAGCTTAGCCATCCCTGGGGACCGCTCCTACAATGAGCAGTTCTTC	CASSLAIPGDRSYNEQFF
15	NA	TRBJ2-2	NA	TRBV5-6	TGTGCCAGCAGCTCGATGTGGGGAAGGATCGGGGAGCTGTTTTTT	CASSSMWGRIGELFF
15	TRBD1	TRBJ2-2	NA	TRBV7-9	TGTGCCAGCAGCCCCTGGACAGGGGGCGAGGGGGAGCTGTTTTTT	CASSPWTGGEGELFF
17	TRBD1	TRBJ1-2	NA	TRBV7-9	TGTGCCAGCAGCTCCCCCGGGGGGACAGGGGAATACTATGGCTACACCTTC	CASSSPGGTGEYYGYTF
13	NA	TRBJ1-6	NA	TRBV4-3	TGCGCCAGCAGCCCGGACAGAAATTCACCCCTCCACTTT	CASSPDRNSPLHF
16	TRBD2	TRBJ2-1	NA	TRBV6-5	TGTGCCAGCAGTTACGATGGGACTAGCTTGTACAATGAGCAGTTCTTC	CASSYDGTSLYNEQFF
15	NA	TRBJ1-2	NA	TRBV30	TGTGCCTGGAGGGATTATGGACGGATACTCTATGGCTACACCTTC	CAWRDYGRILYGYTF
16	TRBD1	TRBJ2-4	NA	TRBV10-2	TGCGCCAGCAGTGGTGGGGACAGTGCCTTGAAAAACATTCAGTACTTC	CASSGGDSALKNIQYF
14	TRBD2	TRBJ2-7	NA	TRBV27	TGTGCCAGCAGTACCTTAGCGGGATTTGGCGAGCAGTACTTC	CASSTLAGFGEQYF
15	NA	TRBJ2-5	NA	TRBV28	TGTGCCAGCAGTCCGGTCGGCCTCCCTCTTCACTCCCAGTACTTC	CASSPVGLPLHSQYF
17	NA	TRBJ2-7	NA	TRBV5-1	TGCGCCAGCAGCTTGGGCCGAGGGGGGTCTTTCTCCTACGAGCAGTACTTC	CASSLGRGGSFSYEQYF
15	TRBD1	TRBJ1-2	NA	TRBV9	TGTGCCAGCAGCGTAGAAGGGGGCGTTGGCTATGGCTACACCTTC	CASSVEGGVGYGYTF